This record looks at one T cell receptor beta chain sequence and its context. Its antigen is not identified. The data stem from a study of cytomegalovirus exposure and HLA in healthy donors. At the level of the study: In an early release, HLA-typed donors contributed approximately 82 million unique TCR sequences. Study-level points and caveats: In a later analysis, across HLA loci, associated TCR counts were highest for DRB1, lowest for HLA-C. In a later analysis, TCR beta V- and J-gene trimming was associated with a missense DCLRE1C variant. Published work reported that the classifier diagnosed cytomegalovirus status with high specificity and sensitivity.

13 Jbeta primers and 60 Vbeta primers were used for the PCR. The assay was immunoSEQ multiplex PCR, and TCRdb's table has in-frame clones only and misses some. The table records some 120,000 clones, 65% to 80% of them present only once. J was trimmed by 8 bases and V by 6 bases; bases with no gene match: 4. CDR3 size: 13 residues. Germline CDR1 reads MNHNY; CDR2 reads SVGAGI (reference sequence). The sequencing sample was made of PBMCs. The V call is TRBV6-6, the J call TRBJ1-6; 7 bases are shared with TRBD1. The origin of this receptor is a man in his late teens or twenties in good health and CMV-seropositive. CDR3 region: CASRQGFDSPLHF. Written as DNA, the CDR3 is TGTGCCAGCAGACAGGGGTTTGATTCACCCCTCCACTTT.